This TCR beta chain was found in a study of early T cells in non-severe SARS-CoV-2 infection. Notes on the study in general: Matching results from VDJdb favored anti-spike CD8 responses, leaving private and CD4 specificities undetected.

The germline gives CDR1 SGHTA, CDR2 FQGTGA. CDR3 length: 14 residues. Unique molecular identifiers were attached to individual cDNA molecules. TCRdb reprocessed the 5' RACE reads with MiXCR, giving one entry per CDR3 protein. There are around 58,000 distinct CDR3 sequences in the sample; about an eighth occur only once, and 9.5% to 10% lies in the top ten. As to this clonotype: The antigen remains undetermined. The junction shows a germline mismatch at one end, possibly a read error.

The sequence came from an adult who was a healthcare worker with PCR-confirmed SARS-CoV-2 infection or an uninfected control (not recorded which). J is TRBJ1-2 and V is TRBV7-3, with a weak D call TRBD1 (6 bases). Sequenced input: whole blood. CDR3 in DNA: TGTGCCAGCAGCCCCGGTACAGGGTACTATGACTACACCTTC. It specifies CASSPGTGYYDYTF. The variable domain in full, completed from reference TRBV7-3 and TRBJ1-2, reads GAGVSQTPSNKVTEKGKYVELRCDPISGHTALYWYRQSLGQGPEFLIYFQGTGAADDSGLPNDRFFAVRPEGSVSTLKIQRTERGDSAVYLCASSPGTGYYDYTFGSGTRLTVV.